This TCR beta chain was found in a study of control samples from healthy donors and cancer patients (dated by TCRdb to the early 2020s). A word on this clone: What antigen it recognizes has not been identified. No base qualities exist here, and no much larger clone lies one base off it.

The method behind the library was the immunoSEQ multiplex PCR assay. Entries here come from immuneACCESS through TCRdb and include only in-frame sequences with V and J called. Some clones fail to appear in such tables; in the studies checked, an unresolved V gene covers under half of the shortfall, and the cause of the remainder is unknown. The sample table holds about 92,000 clones, of which approximately 78% were seen once. Approximately 9.8% of the sample lies in the top ten. The TCR comes from a woman aged 55-70 years in good health. Sequencing was performed on blood.

The CDR3 reads CASSQGSGGDNEQFF. The DNA reads TGCGCCAGCAGCCAAGGCAGCGGTGGGGACAATGAGCAGTTCTTC. The chain is made from TRBV4-1 and TRBJ2-1; 5 matching bases give a weak D call of TRBD2. The CDR3 has 15 amino acids, counting the end cysteine and phenylalanine. This entry keeps only the CDR3 DNA: 45 bases, framed from base 1. In the germline V gene, CDR1 corresponds to MGHRA and CDR2 to YSYEKL. The V and J ends are trimmed by 1 base and 5 bases, leaving 12 bases between them.